This TCR beta chain was recorded in a study of spatial heterogeneity in lung cancer. The overall study: Sequences of the beta chain were consistently detected in greater numbers than alpha-chain sequences.

There are a few counts of this clonotype. Each molecule of TCR cDNA was tagged with one unique molecular identifier. TCRdb called the 5' RACE reads again in MiXCR, with one record for every CDR3 protein. The sample lists more than 9,000 distinct CDR3 sequences, approximately 6.1% seen once, with over 25% in the top ten. The time point here: sample taken at primary tumor resection. Samples came from roughly 72 TRACERx patients with untreated early-stage lung cancer. No cell sorting; template was whole RNA from tumor, lung tissue or PBMC. The sequencing used normal lung tissue next to the tumor, collected at surgery. The clonotype was recovered from a male donor with early-stage non-small cell lung cancer.

The CDR3 sequence is CATRFREEAFF. DNA for the CDR3: TGTGCCACCAGATTCAGGGAAGAAGCTTTCTTT. This sequence joins TRBV24-1 and TRBJ1-1; TRBD1 is a possible D gene (5 bases). This CDR3 spans 11 amino acids. The germline gives CDR1 KGHDR, CDR2 SFDVKD. Trimming cost V 7 bases and J 8 bases, with 10 bases left between them.